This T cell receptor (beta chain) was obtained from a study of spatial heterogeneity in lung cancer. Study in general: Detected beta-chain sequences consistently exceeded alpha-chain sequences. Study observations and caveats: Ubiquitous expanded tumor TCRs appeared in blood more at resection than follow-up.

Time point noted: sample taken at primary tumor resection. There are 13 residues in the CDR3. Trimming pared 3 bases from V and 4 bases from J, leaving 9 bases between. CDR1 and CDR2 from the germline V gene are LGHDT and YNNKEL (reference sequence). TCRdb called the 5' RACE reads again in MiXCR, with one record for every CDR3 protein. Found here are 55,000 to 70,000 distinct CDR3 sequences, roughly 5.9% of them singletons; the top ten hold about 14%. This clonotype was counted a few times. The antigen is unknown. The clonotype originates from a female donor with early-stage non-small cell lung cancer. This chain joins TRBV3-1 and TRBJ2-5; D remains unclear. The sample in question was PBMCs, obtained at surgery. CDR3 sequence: CASSHLQRETQYF. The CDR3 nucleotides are TGTGCCAGCAGCCACCTCCAACGAGAGACCCAGTACTTC.